A selection of T cell receptor beta chains follows, all from one sample in a study of control samples from healthy donors and cancer patients. Only in-frame clones appear in the TCRdb table, and some are missing; sequencing was by immunoSEQ multiplex PCR. The sample includes approximately 150,000 clones, around nine tenths seen only once; the top ten take 0.65% to 0.75%. Material: blood. These receptors were taken from a woman under 40 in good health. Each CDR3 is given with its conserved first and last residue. A D gene is named only where the DNA matches it firmly. Clone sizes are given selectively: once, few, many, or a class where the clone is expanded.

v_call	d_call	clone_size	j_call	cdr3_aa	cdr3_nt
TRBV4-2	TRBD2	.	TRBJ2-1	CASSRLAGAGYNEQFF	TGTGCCAGCAGCCGCCTAGCGGGAGCGGGTTACAATGAGCAGTTCTTC
TRBV24-1	TRBD2	once	TRBJ2-2	CATNGRLPSGSTGELFF	TGTGCCACCAACGGAAGGCTTCCTAGCGGGAGCACCGGGGAGCTGTTTTTT
TRBV30	.	few	TRBJ1-2	CAWSLGDYGYTF	TGTGCCTGGAGTTTGGGAGACTATGGCTACACCTTC
TRBV28	TRBD2	.	TRBJ2-5	CASSLVGTSGRAEETQYF	TGTGCCAGCAGTTTAGTTGGGACTAGCGGGAGGGCCGAAGAGACCCAGTACTTC
TRBV18	.	.	TRBJ1-5	CASSPGTSNQPQHF	TGTGCCAGCTCACCTGGGACCAGCAATCAGCCCCAGCATTTT
TRBV5-1	TRBD1	.	TRBJ1-4	CASSPGTGVEKLFF	TGCGCCAGCAGTCCCGGGACAGGGGTGGAAAAACTGTTTTTT
TRBV28	.	.	TRBJ2-7	CASTENSYEQYF	TGTGCCAGCACAGAGAATTCCTACGAGCAGTACTTC
TRBV12-3/TRBV12-4	.	.	TRBJ2-7	CASSYHGGGEQYF	TGTGCCAGCAGTTATCACGGGGGAGGCGAGCAGTACTTC
TRBV5-1	.	.	TRBJ2-3	CASSFNVLGTDTQYF	TGCGCCAGCAGCTTTAATGTTCTGGGCACAGATACGCAGTATTTT
TRBV28	TRBD1	.	TRBJ2-5	CASRDRGKETQYF	TGTGCCAGCCGTGACAGGGGAAAAGAGACCCAGTACTTC
TRBV25-1	.	.	TRBJ2-5	CASGGIQETQYF	TGTGCCAGCGGCGGGATACAAGAGACCCAGTACTTC